These 26 T cell receptor beta chains share one sample of origin, sequenced in a study of shared clonotypes between healthy human individuals. CD45RO-negative, CCR7-positively selected cells formed the naive CD8 fraction, excluding terminally differentiated effector memory CD45RA+ cells. TCRdb's table, derived via immunoSEQ multiplex PCR, lists solely in-frame clones and lacks some. The sample yields around 2,000,000 clones, 85% to 95% seen once. The specimen sequenced was naive CD8+ T cells sorted from blood. The receptors derive from a man aged 18 to 29 in good health.

The CDR3 bases are TGTGCCAGTAGTATGGAGGGCTACCAAGAGACCCAGTACTTC. Its translation is CASSMEGYQETQYF. The rearrangement links TRBV19 to TRBJ2-5; D possibly corresponds to TRBD2 (6 bases). Trimming left V 3 bases short and J 0 bases short, with 8 bases between. The germline V gene has CDR1 LNHDA and CDR2 SQIVND (reference sequence). This CDR3 contains 14 residues.

J is TRBJ1-1 and V is TRBV7-9, with D hard to call. The V end lost 5 bases, the J end lost 10 bases, and 20 bases lay between the germline ends. The CDR3 spans 14 residues. Germline V gene sequence: CDR1 SEHNR, CDR2 FQNEAQ (reference sequence). Written as DNA, the CDR3 is TGTGCCAGCAGCCCCACCCTCCCGGGTATCGGAGCTTTCTTT. This sequence encodes CASSPTLPGIGAFF.

The chain recombines TRBV16 with TRBJ2-7; TRBD2 might be the D (5 bases). Germline CDR1 and CDR2: KGHSY and FQNENV. Trimming took 0 bases from V and 4 from J, leaving 16 bases between them. The CDR3 is 16 amino acids. DNA of the CDR3: TGTGCCAGCAGCCAATCACGGGGTCTACACTCGTACGAGCAGTACTTC. This encodes CASSQSRGLHSYEQYF.

In the case of this clone: The same CDR3 is also encoded by other DNA sequences in this sample. The CDR3 protein is CASSFSGGEQYF. The CDR3, as DNA: TGTGCCAGCAGCTTTTCCGGGGGCGAGCAGTACTTC. V usage is TRBV7-9 and J usage is TRBJ2-7, with a possible D match to TRBD2 (6 bases). The CDR3 sequence is 12 residues long. The V end lost 3 bases, the J end lost 6 bases, and 9 bases lay between the germline ends. CDR1 is SEHNR and CDR2 is FQNEAQ in the germline V gene (reference sequence).

In regard to this clone: Given a much more abundant clone one base away, this may be a read error. At the DNA level, this CDR3 is encoded by other sequences in the same sample as well. The CDR3 loop is CASSLGGNTEAFF. CDR3 bases: TGTGCCAGCAGCTTAGGAGGAAACACTGAAGCTTTCTTT. The chain joins TRBV5-4 to TRBJ1-1, with D hard to call. The CDR3 contains 13 residues. CDR1 and CDR2 (germline): SGHNT, YYREEE (reference sequence). The ends were cut back, 2 bases at V and 2 bases at J, with 7 bases in the middle.

The rearrangement joins TRBV7-9 to TRBJ2-7, with 7 nucleotides matching TRBD1. In germline, CDR1 is SEHNR, CDR2 FQNEAQ (reference sequence). The CDR3 runs 15 residues. Unmatched junction bases numbered 9, after V lost 5 bases and J lost 2 bases. In DNA form, the CDR3 reads TGTGCCAGCAGCGATTCCGGGACAGAACCCTACGAGCAGTACTTC. This gives the protein CASSDSGTEPYEQYF.

The rearrangement uses TRBV7-8 and TRBJ2-1, with TRBD2 matching 7 bases. Germline CDR1 SGHVS, CDR2 FQNEAQ. The CDR3 consists of 17 residues. Trimming at V came to 5 bases and at J to 2 bases, leaving 12 bases not matched to a gene. CDR3 DNA sequence: TGTGCCAGCAGCATCCGAGCGGGGCGGTCCCCCTACAATGAGCAGTTCTTC. Its translation: CASSIRAGRSPYNEQFF.

The chain uses TRBV4-1 and TRBJ1-2; D not certain. The germline V and J ends were trimmed by 1 base and 8 bases, with 5 bases remaining between them. The V gene's germline CDR1 is MGHRA and CDR2 YSYEKL. The CDR3 loop spans 11 amino acids. The CDR3 spells CASSQAGGYTF. The CDR3 region has the DNA TGCGCCAGCAGCCAAGCCGGGGGCTACACCTTC.

This chain links TRBV13 with TRBJ2-7, with D maybe TRBD2 (6 bases). Between the trimmed V and J ends, which lost 0 bases and 2 bases, there was a span of 11 bases. The CDR3 is made up of 15 amino acids. Per germline, CDR1 PRHDT and CDR2 FYEKMQ (reference sequence). CDR3 amino acids: CASSLGLAPTYEQYF. CDR3 nucleotide sequence: TGTGCCAGCAGCTTAGGGCTAGCGCCTACCTACGAGCAGTACTTC.

The rearrangement joins TRBV5-4 to TRBJ2-7, with TRBD1 matching 7 bases. After removal of 2 bases from V and 3 bases from J, the junction contained 5 bases not matched to a gene. The CDR3 is 14 amino acids. In germline, CDR1 is SGHNT, CDR2 YYREEE (reference sequence). The CDR3 loop reads CASSLGPGGYEQYF. The CDR3 DNA reads as TGTGCCAGCAGCTTAGGTCCAGGGGGCTACGAGCAGTACTTC.

The rearrangement links TRBV25-1 to TRBJ2-7; the D call may be TRBD1 or TRBD2 (6 bases each). The length of the CDR3 is 13 residues. V lost 3 bases, J lost 13 bases, and 19 bases lay in between. Germline V lookup: CDR1 MGHDK, CDR2 SYGVNS. The CDR3 DNA is TGTGCCAGCAGTGAGTCCGTAGGGGGACTCCTCTACTTC. The encoded protein is CASSESVGGLLYF.

J is TRBJ2-3 and V is TRBV4-1, with D unresolved. Germline values: CDR1 MGHRA, CDR2 YSYEKL. The CDR3 sequence is 16 residues long. The V end was cut by 2 bases, the J end by 2 bases, with 14 bases between. The CDR3 here is CASSQRSALNTDTQYF. The CDR3, as DNA: TGCGCCAGCAGCCAACGGAGCGCTTTGAACACAGATACGCAGTATTTT.

The chain recombines TRBV18 with TRBJ2-7, with 7 bases aligning to TRBD1. J gave up 5 bases and V 2 bases, and 6 bases lay outside the gene matches. Germline assignment: CDR1 KGHSH and CDR2 LQKENI. This CDR3 contains 14 residues. The DNA for the CDR3 is TGTGCCAGCTCACCAGAGAGTACAGGGGACGAGCAGTACTTC. Its translation is CASSPESTGDEQYF.

The genes are TRBV7-9 and TRBJ2-1, with D perhaps matching TRBD2 (6 bases). Trimming took off 5 bases at V and 6 bases at J, with 17 bases between the two ends. CDR1 and CDR2 (germline): SEHNR, FQNEAQ (reference sequence). CDR3 length: 15 residues. CDR3 coding DNA: TGTGCCAGCAGCCTGACTAGGCTCCCCGGCAATGAGCAGTTCTTC. Amino acids: CASSLTRLPGNEQFF.

The rearrangement uses TRBV7-9 and TRBJ2-2, with D uncertain. The length of the CDR3 is 15 residues. The V gene's germline CDR1 is SEHNR and CDR2 FQNEAQ (reference sequence). The ends were cut back, 5 bases at V and 6 bases at J, with 16 bases in the middle. The CDR3 nucleotides are TGTGCCAGCAGCCCATTCCCCCCCGGGTCCGGGGAGCTGTTTTTT. It encodes CASSPFPPGSGELFF.

There are a few counts of this clone. V and J are TRBV5-1 and TRBJ2-7, with TRBD1 as a possible D gene (5 bases). The V end was cut by 4 bases, the J end by 2 bases, with 10 bases between. Per germline, CDR1 SGHRS and CDR2 YFSETQ. The CDR3 extends over 13 amino acids. The CDR3 sequence is CASSQDNTYEQYF. The CDR3 nucleotides are TGCGCCAGCAGCCAGGACAACACCTACGAGCAGTACTTC.

A remark on this clone: Distinct nucleotide sequences in the sample also encode this CDR3. The DNA for the CDR3 is TGTGCCAGCAGCCTCGGACCGCTCTACGAGCAGTACTTC. This codes for CASSLGPLYEQYF. The chain is built from TRBV11-2 and TRBJ2-7; D gene unclear. V was shortened by 5 bases and J by 3 bases, with 11 bases between the two germline ends. Germline lookup yields CDR1 SGHAT and CDR2 FQNNGV. The CDR3 sequence is 13 residues long.

The V and J genes are TRBV7-2 and TRBJ2-2; D is unclear. Trimming left V 8 bases short and J 0 bases short, with 19 bases between. The CDR3 runs to 17 residues. Germline CDR1 SGHTA, CDR2 FQGNSA. In DNA form, the CDR3 reads TGTGCCAGCCAAAGCCCCGGCCGCACTTCGAACACCGGGGAGCTGTTTTTT. This encodes CASQSPGRTSNTGELFF.

The V call is TRBV5-4, the J call TRBJ2-2; D is unresolved. The CDR3 loop spans 14 amino acids. V lost 1 base, J lost 6 bases, and 10 bases lay in between. The germline V gene encodes CDR1 SGHNT and CDR2 YYREEE (reference sequence). This CDR3 is CASSLPAGSGELFF. CDR3 nucleotides: TGTGCCAGCAGCTTGCCGGCTGGTTCCGGGGAGCTGTTTTTT.

Turning to this clone: This CDR3 is also generated by other DNA sequences in the sample. The chain carries TRBV4-1 and TRBJ2-7; the match to TRBD1 covers 7 bases. Germline loops: CDR1 MGHRA, CDR2 YSYEKL. Trimming at V came to 4 bases and at J to 0 bases, leaving 3 bases not matched to a gene. The CDR3 consists of 14 residues. The CDR3 spells CASSPRDSSYEQYF. The CDR3 DNA reads TGCGCCAGCAGCCCACGGGACAGCTCCTACGAGCAGTACTTC.

Concerning this clone itself: The same CDR3 can be traced to other DNA sequences in this sample. This rearrangement joins TRBV19 to TRBJ2-7; no definite D call. The CDR3 loop spans 12 amino acids. Trimming removed 1 base at V and 3 bases at J, with 4 bases between. The germline gives CDR1 LNHDA, CDR2 SQIVND (reference sequence). DNA of the CDR3: TGTGCCAGTAGTATAGCCGGCTACGAGCAGTACTTC. It codes for CASSIAGYEQYF.

The genes are TRBV4-3 and TRBJ2-5; TRBD2 is a possible D gene (5 bases). The J call may be mistaken, given a closer DNA end match to TRBJ2-7. The CDR3 totals 14 residues. Germline V CDR1 and CDR2: LGHNA, YSLEER. Here the CDR3 reads CASSQQTSFHEQYF. For the CDR3, the DNA is TGCGCCAGCAGCCAGCAAACTAGTTTCCACGAGCAGTACTTC.

The chain recombines TRBV9 with TRBJ2-1; possibly TRBD1 for D (6 bases). The germline V gene has CDR1 SGDLS and CDR2 YYNGEE. The length of the CDR3 is 15 residues. V dropped 0 bases and J dropped 7 bases, with 14 bases sitting between them. CDR3 residues: CASSVAGAAGNEQFF. The DNA of the CDR3 is TGTGCCAGCAGCGTAGCAGGGGCCGCCGGGAATGAGCAGTTCTTC.

CDR3 coding DNA: TGTGCCAGCAGCACCTTCGTAGGCGCCTATGGCTACACCTTC. It encodes CASSTFVGAYGYTF. J is TRBJ1-2 and V is TRBV7-2, with D uncertain. Germline lookup yields CDR1 SGHTA and CDR2 FQGNSA. V was pared by 5 bases and J by 4 bases, with 14 bases between. CDR3 length equals 14 residues.

The rearrangement joins TRBV5-6 to TRBJ1-4, with D tentatively TRBD1 (6 bases). The CDR3 covers 11 residues. Germline V gives CDR1 SGHDT, CDR2 YYEEEE. Deletions cut 0 bases from V and 14 bases from J, with 8 bases between. The CDR3 DNA reads as TGTGCCAGCAGCTTGGACAGGGTCCTGTTTTTT. This translates into CASSLDRVLFF. The variable domain in full, with the rest retrieved from reference TRBV5-6 and TRBJ1-4, is DAGVTQSPTHLIKTRGQQVTLRCSPKSGHDTVSWYQQALGQGPQFIFQYYEEEERQRGNFPDRFSGHQFPNYSSELNVNALLLGDSALYLCASSLDRVLFFGSGTQLSVL.

V and J are TRBV4-1 and TRBJ2-7; no definite D call. The CDR3 covers 15 residues. In germline, CDR1 is MGHRA, CDR2 YSYEKL. With 1 base removed from V and 0 bases from J, the gap between germline ends came to 10 bases. The CDR3: CASSQGVLSSYEQYF. DNA for the CDR3: TGCGCCAGCAGCCAAGGGGTATTATCCTCCTACGAGCAGTACTTC.